Listed below are T cell receptor beta chains from one sample, sequenced in a study of CD8 T cells in Susac syndrome. TCRdb processed the immunoSEQ multiplex PCR reads anew with MiXCR; each CDR3 protein has one entry. The sample consists of 250,000 to 350,000 distinct CDR3 sequences, approximately 81% of them appearing once. The sequenced sample was CD8+ T cells from PBMCs. The receptors derive from a human donor with multiple sclerosis. Each CDR3 is given with its conserved first and last residue. Fields, in order: V gene, D gene, J gene, clone size, CDR3 DNA, CDR3 protein. D genes are given only for firm matches. Expanded clones get a size class; other rows say once, few or many, or leave the size out.

TRBV28,NA,TRBJ2-1,NA,TGTGCCAGCAGTTTTACTTTTTTAGCGGTTCCTTACAATGAGCAGTTCTTC,CASSFTFLAVPYNEQFF
TRBV5-1,NA,TRBJ2-1,NA,TGCGCCAGCAGCTTGGGGATAGCGTCCTACAATGAGCAGTTCTTC,CASSLGIASYNEQFF
TRBV24-1,NA,TRBJ1-2,NA,TGTGCCACCAGTGACGTGACAGAAGACTATGGCTACACCTTC,CATSDVTEDYGYTF
TRBV19,NA,TRBJ2-7,few,TGTGCCTCCTCCCGGCAGGGGAGGACCTACGAGCAGTACTTC,CASSRQGRTYEQYF
TRBV28,NA,TRBJ2-1,NA,TGTGCCAGCAGTTTAGTCACGACCTCCTACAATGAGCAGTTCTTC,CASSLVTTSYNEQFF
TRBV19,NA,TRBJ1-1,NA,TGTGCCAGTACCAGGGGAGTGATTGGGACTGAAGCTTTCTTT,CASTRGVIGTEAFF
TRBV13,NA,TRBJ1-2,NA,TGTGCCAGCAGAAAGACTGGAGGGACAAACTCCTATGGCTACACCTTC,CASRKTGGTNSYGYTF
TRBV28,NA,TRBJ1-5,NA,TGTGCCAGCCAACAGGGTCAGCCCCAGCATTTT,CASQQGQPQHF
TRBV7-9,TRBD1,TRBJ2-1,NA,TGTGCCAGCAGCCAGTGGACAGGGGGCAAAATTGAGCAGTTCTTC,CASSQWTGGKIEQFF
TRBV12-3/TRBV12-4,NA,TRBJ1-6,NA,TGTGCCAGCAGTTTCAAGTCACCCCTCCACTTT,CASSFKSPLHF
TRBV3-1,TRBD1,TRBJ2-5,NA,TGTGCCAGCAGCCAATTTGTCTGGACAGGGAGTCTCGGGGCGTTTGAGACCCAGTACTTC,CASSQFVWTGSLGAFETQYF
TRBV2,NA,TRBJ2-7,NA,TGTGCTTTCACGGGACGAGTCTACGAGCAGTACTTC,CAFTGRVYEQYF
TRBV2,NA,TRBJ2-1,NA,TGTGCCAGCAGTGAAGGGTTGCGGAACAATGAGCAGTTCTTC,CASSEGLRNNEQFF
TRBV20-1,NA,TRBJ1-2,NA,TGCAGTGCTAGACCCCTACAGGGTCGAGATGGCTACACCTTC,CSARPLQGRDGYTF
TRBV5-6,NA,TRBJ2-1,NA,TGTGCCAGCAGCTTCGGCCCCCCGGTCAATGAGCAGTTCTTC,CASSFGPPVNEQFF
TRBV7-2,TRBD2,TRBJ2-1,NA,TGTGCCAGCAGCTCAGGACTAGCGGGAGGGCCTTTTGGTGAGCAGTTCTTC,CASSSGLAGGPFGEQFF
TRBV27,NA,TRBJ1-4,NA,TGTGCCAGCAGTTTGACAGGCCATAATGAAAAACTGTTTTTT,CASSLTGHNEKLFF
TRBV7-9,NA,TRBJ1-1,NA,TGTGCCAGCAGCGTCGTGTCGGGGCCCACTGAAGCTTTCTTT,CASSVVSGPTEAFF
TRBV7-9,TRBD1,TRBJ2-2,NA,TGTGCCAGCAGCCTGGACAGGGGGCATGTCGGGGAGCTGTTTTTT,CASSLDRGHVGELFF
TRBV4-1,NA,TRBJ2-3,NA,TGCGCCAGCAGCCAAGACCAAAACCCCTATGGGTTAAGCACAGATACGCAGTATTTT,CASSQDQNPYGLSTDTQYF
TRBV27,TRBD2,TRBJ2-1,NA,TGTGCCAGCAGTTTACTAGCGGGAACCTCCTACAATGAGCAGTTCTTC,CASSLLAGTSYNEQFF
TRBV7-9,NA,TRBJ2-1,NA,TGTGCCAGCAGCTTAAACCCAAGTCGGTCCTACAATGAGCAGTTCTTC,CASSLNPSRSYNEQFF
TRBV28,TRBD2,TRBJ2-2,NA,TGTGCCAGCACCGGGTTGCGGGAGGTTAACACCGGGGAGCTGTTTTTT,CASTGLREVNTGELFF
TRBV11-1,NA,TRBJ2-1,NA,TGTGCCAGCAGCTTAGACAGGGTAGATGAGCAGTTCTTC,CASSLDRVDEQFF
TRBV30,NA,TRBJ2-7,NA,TGTGCCTGGAGTCGGTTCCTCTTGGACTACGAGCAGTACTTC,CAWSRFLLDYEQYF
TRBV7-9,TRBD2,TRBJ2-1,once,TGTGCCAGCAGGCAAGCCGGGCGGGCTAGCGGAACCTACAATGAGCAGTTCTTC,CASRQAGRASGTYNEQFF
TRBV11-2,TRBD2,TRBJ2-1,once,TGTGCCAGCAGCTTAGGAAGGACTAGCGGGAATAATGAGCAGTTCTTC,CASSLGRTSGNNEQFF
TRBV20-1,NA,TRBJ1-5,once,TGCAGTGCTAGAGATAGGGACGGTGGGAATCAGCCCCAGCATTTT,CSARDRDGGNQPQHF
TRBV4-1,NA,TRBJ2-7,NA,TGTGCCAGCAGCCAAGACTACGAGCAGTACTTC,CASSQDYEQYF
TRBV20-1,TRBD2,TRBJ2-1,NA,TGCAGTGCCCCCGGGACTAGCGGGTACAATGAGCAGTTCTTC,CSAPGTSGYNEQFF
TRBV2,TRBD1,TRBJ1-5,NA,TGTGCCAGCAGCGGGGACAGGGATACGAACCAGCCCCAGCATTTT,CASSGDRDTNQPQHF
TRBV10-3,NA,TRBJ1-3,NA,TGTGCCATCAGCCAGGGGCATCTCTCTGGAAACACCATATATTTT,CAISQGHLSGNTIYF
TRBV28,TRBD1,TRBJ1-1,NA,TGTGCCAGCAGTGGGACAGGGGATAGGGCTGAAGCTTTCTTT,CASSGTGDRAEAFF
TRBV27,NA,TRBJ2-1,NA,TGTGCCAGCACCTCGGTGGGACTCCGCGACAATGAGCAGTTCTTC,CASTSVGLRDNEQFF
TRBV5-5,TRBD1,TRBJ2-2,NA,TGTGCCAGCAGCTTGGGACAGGGTACCGCGAACACCGGGGAGCTGTTTTTT,CASSLGQGTANTGELFF
TRBV6-1,TRBD1,TRBJ2-7,NA,TGTGCCAGCAGCGACTCCGCACAGGGGGATCACGAGCAGTACTTC,CASSDSAQGDHEQYF
TRBV4-2,NA,TRBJ2-7,few,TGTGCCAGCAGCCCAGGGGTGGGCTACGAGCAGTACTTC,CASSPGVGYEQYF
TRBV28,NA,TRBJ2-7,few,TGTGCCAGCACCCCGTGGGCGGAGGATACCTACGAGCAGTACTTC,CASTPWAEDTYEQYF
TRBV14,NA,TRBJ1-1,NA,TGTGCCAGCAGCCAAGGAGTCAACACTGAAGCTTTCTTT,CASSQGVNTEAFF
TRBV29-1,TRBD2,TRBJ2-1,NA,TGCAGCGTTGAAGTCTGGACTAGCGGGAGGGGCAATGAGCAGTTCTTC,CSVEVWTSGRGNEQFF
TRBV9,NA,TRBJ2-1,NA,TGTGCCAGCAGCGTAGCTCCCGTGGGAGTTCTCAGTGAGCAGTTCTTC,CASSVAPVGVLSEQFF
TRBV27,TRBD2,TRBJ2-1,NA,TGTGCCAGCAGTTTATCCGCAGGGACTAGCTATGAGCAGTTCTTC,CASSLSAGTSYEQFF
TRBV27,NA,TRBJ2-4,NA,TGTGCCAGCGGATTGAGAGGGGACATTCAGTACTTC,CASGLRGDIQYF
TRBV12-3/TRBV12-4,NA,TRBJ1-2,NA,TGTGCCAGCAGTCCTCCCCTTCACTATGGCTACACCTTC,CASSPPLHYGYTF
TRBV12-3/TRBV12-4,NA,TRBJ2-7,NA,TGTGCCAGCAGTTTGGAATTGGGCGAGCAGTACTTC,CASSLELGEQYF
TRBV9,NA,TRBJ2-1,NA,TGTGCCAGCAGAGTAGCTGTGGATGAGCAGTTCTTC,CASRVAVDEQFF
TRBV6-6,NA,TRBJ2-1,once,TGTGCCAGCAGTTACGAGAATGAGCAGTTCTTC,CASSYENEQFF
TRBV4-1,NA,TRBJ1-2,NA,TGCGCCAGCAGCCAGCCCGGGATCCCGGCCTATGGCTACACCTTC,CASSQPGIPAYGYTF
TRBV4-1,NA,TRBJ1-2,NA,TGCGCCAGCAGCCAAGATTTGGAGGATGGGGGCGTCTATGGCTACACCTTC,CASSQDLEDGGVYGYTF
TRBV7-9,NA,TRBJ2-6,NA,TGTGCCAGCAGCTACAGGGTCAAAAGCTCTGGGGCCAACGTCCTGACTTTC,CASSYRVKSSGANVLTF
TRBV5-1,NA,TRBJ2-1,NA,TGCGCCAGCAGCTTGGAAGGCCACTACAATGAGCAGTTCTTC,CASSLEGHYNEQFF
TRBV13,NA,TRBJ2-5,few,TGTGCCAGCAGCCATGGGACGAAGAAGACCCAGTACTTC,CASSHGTKKTQYF
TRBV5-6,TRBD2,TRBJ2-1,NA,TGTGCCAGCAGCCGCCTTGCTACTAGCGGGGGATACAATGAGCAGTTCTTC,CASSRLATSGGYNEQFF
TRBV7-9,TRBD2,TRBJ2-1,NA,TGTGCCAGCAGCTTAGTTCGCCGACTAGCCGGGGAGTCCGATGAGCAGTTCTTC,CASSLVRRLAGESDEQFF
TRBV2,TRBD2,TRBJ2-1,NA,TGTGCCGCCTTGGGGGGAGAGCGGGAGAGTAATGAGCAGTTCTTC,CAALGGERESNEQFF
TRBV9,NA,TRBJ2-2,few,TGTGCCAGCTCCCCGGGGACCGGGGAGCTGTTTTTT,CASSPGTGELFF
TRBV24-1,NA,TRBJ1-5,NA,TGTGCCACCAGTGATTATAAGGGCGGGTACAATCAGCCCCAGCATTTT,CATSDYKGGYNQPQHF